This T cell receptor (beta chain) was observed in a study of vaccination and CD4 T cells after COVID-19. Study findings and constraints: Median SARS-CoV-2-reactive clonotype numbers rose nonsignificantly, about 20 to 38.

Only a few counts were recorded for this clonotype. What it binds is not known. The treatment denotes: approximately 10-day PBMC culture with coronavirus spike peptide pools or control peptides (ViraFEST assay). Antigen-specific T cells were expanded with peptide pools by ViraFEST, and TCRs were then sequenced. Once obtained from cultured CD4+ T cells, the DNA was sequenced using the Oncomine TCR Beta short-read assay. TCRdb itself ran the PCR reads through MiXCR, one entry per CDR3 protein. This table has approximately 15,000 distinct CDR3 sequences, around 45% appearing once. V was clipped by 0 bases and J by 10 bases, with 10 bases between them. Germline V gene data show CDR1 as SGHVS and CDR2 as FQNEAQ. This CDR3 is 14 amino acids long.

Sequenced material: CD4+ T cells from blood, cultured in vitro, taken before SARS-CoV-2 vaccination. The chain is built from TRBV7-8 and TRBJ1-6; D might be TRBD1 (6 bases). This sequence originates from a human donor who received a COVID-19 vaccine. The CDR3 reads CASSLAGGGSPLHF. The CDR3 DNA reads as TGTGCCAGCAGCTTAGCAGGGGGGGGGTCACCCCTCCACTTT.